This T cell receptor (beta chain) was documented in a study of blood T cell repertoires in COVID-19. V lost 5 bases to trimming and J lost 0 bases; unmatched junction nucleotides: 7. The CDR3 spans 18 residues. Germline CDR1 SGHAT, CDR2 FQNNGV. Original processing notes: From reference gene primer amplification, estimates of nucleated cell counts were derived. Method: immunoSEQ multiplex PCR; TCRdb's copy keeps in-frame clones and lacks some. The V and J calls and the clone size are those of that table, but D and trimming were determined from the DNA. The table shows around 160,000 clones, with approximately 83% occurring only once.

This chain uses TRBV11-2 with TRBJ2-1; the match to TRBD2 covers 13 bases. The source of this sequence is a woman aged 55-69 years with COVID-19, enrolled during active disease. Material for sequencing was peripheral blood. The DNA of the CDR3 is TGTGCCAGCAGCCACGGACTAGCGGGGGTTTACTCCTACAATGAGCAGTTCTTC. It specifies CASSHGLAGVYSYNEQFF.